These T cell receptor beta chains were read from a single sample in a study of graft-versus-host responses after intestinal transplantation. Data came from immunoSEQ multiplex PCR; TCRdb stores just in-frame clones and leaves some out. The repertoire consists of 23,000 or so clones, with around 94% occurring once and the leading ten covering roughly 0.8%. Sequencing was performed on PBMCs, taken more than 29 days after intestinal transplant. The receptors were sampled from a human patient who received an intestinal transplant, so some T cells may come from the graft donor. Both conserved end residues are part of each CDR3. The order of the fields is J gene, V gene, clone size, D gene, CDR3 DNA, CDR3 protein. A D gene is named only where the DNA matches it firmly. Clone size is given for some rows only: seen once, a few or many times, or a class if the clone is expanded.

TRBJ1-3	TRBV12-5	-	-	TGTGCTAGTGGTTTGACCTCCTCTGGAAACACCATATATTTT	CASGLTSSGNTIYF
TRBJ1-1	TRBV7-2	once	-	TGTGCCGCTGGAGGGGGGTACAAGACTGAAGCTTTCTTT	CAAGGGYKTEAFF
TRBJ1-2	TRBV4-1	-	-	TGCGCCAGCAGCCAAGAAATAGCTTTGGCGCCTAACTATGGCTACACCTTC	CASSQEIALAPNYGYTF
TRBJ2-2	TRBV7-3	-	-	TGTGCCAGCAGCCCCACCGGGACTGTGAACACCGGGGAGCTGTTTTTT	CASSPTGTVNTGELFF
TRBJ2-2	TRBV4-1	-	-	TGCGCCAGCAGCCACCGCGGCGGGAAATGGAACACCGGGGAGCTGTTTTTT	CASSHRGGKWNTGELFF
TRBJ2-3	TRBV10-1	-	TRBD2	TGCGCCAGCAGTGAGTCACTAGCGCCTGGCACAGATACGCAGTATTTT	CASSESLAPGTDTQYF
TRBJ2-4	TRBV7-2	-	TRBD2	TGTGCCAGCAGCTTGGGACTAGGAGGGCCCCAAAACATTCAGTACTTC	CASSLGLGGPQNIQYF
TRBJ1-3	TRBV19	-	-	TGTGCCAGTAGGGGCTCCGAACTGCCCTCTGGAAACACCATATATTTT	CASRGSELPSGNTIYF
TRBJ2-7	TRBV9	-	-	TGTGCCAGCAGCCCCCCCGGTACCTACGAGCAGTACTTC	CASSPPGTYEQYF
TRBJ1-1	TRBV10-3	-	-	TGTGCCATCAGTGAGTCCCAGTTCGGGGGGAACACTGAAGCTTTCTTT	CAISESQFGGNTEAFF
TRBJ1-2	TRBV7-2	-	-	TGTGCCAGCAGCTTAAGTCACATGGTCCTATCTTCCTATGGCTACACCTTC	CASSLSHMVLSSYGYTF
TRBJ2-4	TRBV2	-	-	TGTGCCAGTCTCGGACTAGCCAAAAACATTCAGTACTTC	CASLGLAKNIQYF
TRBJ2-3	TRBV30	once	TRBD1	TGTGCCTGGACCGGGGCAGGGGGTCCAGATACGCAGTATTTT	CAWTGAGGPDTQYF
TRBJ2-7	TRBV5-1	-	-	TGCGCCAGCAGGACAGGGAGGGGCTACGAGCAGTACTTC	CASRTGRGYEQYF
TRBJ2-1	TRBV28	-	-	TGTGCCAGCAGTCCTCCCTCGTATCGGCAGCAGTTCTTC	CASSPPSYRQQFF
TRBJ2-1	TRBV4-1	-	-	TGCGCCAGCAGAGGAGGGGACAATGAGCAGTTCTTC	CASRGGDNEQFF